One sample yielded the 10 T cell receptor beta chains listed below, sequenced in a study of cytomegalovirus exposure and HLA in healthy donors. The PCR employed 60 Vbeta primers together with 13 Jbeta primers. Libraries were prepared by immunoSEQ multiplex PCR; TCRdb keeps only in-frame clonotypes and omits some of them. The sample table sets out approximately 110,000 clones. The sample comprised PBMCs. These receptors originate from a man younger than 35 in good health and CMV-seronegative.

V usage is TRBV7-9 and J usage is TRBJ2-7, with TRBD1 identical over 7 bases. This CDR3 has 16 amino acids. The germline CDR1 and CDR2 sequences are SEHNR and FQNEAQ (reference sequence). V lost 3 bases and J lost 0; bases outside the gene matches: 8. The CDR3 here is CASSFPRDRSSYEQYF. In nucleotides, the CDR3 is TGTGCCAGCAGCTTCCCCCGGGACAGAAGCTCCTACGAGCAGTACTTC.

The V gene is TRBV13, the J gene TRBJ2-1, with D possibly matching TRBD2 (6 bases). The CDR3 length is 19 residues. Trimming removed 0 bases at V and 9 bases at J, with 27 bases between. Germline lookup yields CDR1 PRHDT and CDR2 FYEKMQ (reference sequence). The CDR3: CASSLGSSAPSPRRGEQFF. CDR3 DNA sequence: TGTGCCAGCAGCTTAGGGTCTAGCGCCCCATCCCCACGGCGAGGTGAGCAGTTCTTC.

CDR3 region: CASSPGQDEPQHF. The CDR3 DNA sequence: TGTGCCAGCTCACCCGGACAGGACGAGCCCCAGCATTTT. This chain joins TRBV18 and TRBJ1-5; 7 bases agree with TRBD1. In germline, CDR1 is KGHSH, CDR2 LQKENI. The CDR3 covers 13 residues. The V gene end was trimmed by 3 bases and the J gene end by 8 bases; junction bases not matched to a gene: 4.

J is TRBJ1-2 and V is TRBV7-9; 8 bases line up with TRBD1. The V gene's germline CDR1 is SEHNR and CDR2 FQNEAQ (reference sequence). With 5 bases clipped from V and 4 bases from J, the junction kept 12 bases outside the gene matches. The CDR3 spans 16 residues. As DNA, the CDR3 is TGTGCCAGCAGCCACCCTTATCAGGGGGCCCTCTATGGCTACACCTTC. Translation: CASSHPYQGALYGYTF. The whole variable domain, remainder taken from reference TRBV7-9 and TRBJ1-2, is DTGVSQNPRHKITKRGQNVTFRCDPISEHNRLYWYRQTLGQGPEFLTYFQNEAQLEKSRLLSDRFSAERPKGSFSTLEIQRTEQGDSAMYLCASSHPYQGALYGYTFGSGTRLTVV.

This chain connects TRBV2 to TRBJ1-1; 11 bases map to TRBD1. V shed 6 bases and J 5 bases; nucleotides not matched to a gene: 5. Germline CDR1 and CDR2: SNHLY and FYNNEI. The CDR3 spans 14 residues. The CDR3 DNA follows: TGTGCCAGCAGGGGGACAGGGGGAAGTACTGAAGCTTTCTTT. Its protein product is CASRGTGGSTEAFF.

CDR3 nucleotide sequence: TGTGCCAGCAGTTACGATTCTACGGGAAACACCATATATTTT. This encodes CASSYDSTGNTIYF. This chain links TRBV6-6 with TRBJ1-3, with D unresolved. There are 14 residues in the CDR3. Germline loops: CDR1 MNHNY, CDR2 SVGAGI (reference sequence). The V end was cut by 2 bases, the J end by 4 bases, with 9 bases between.

The CDR3 is CASSRFSREGLAFF. CDR3 nucleotides: TGCGCCAGCAGCAGATTCTCCAGGGAAGGATTAGCTTTCTTT. The chain links TRBV4-1 to TRBJ1-1, with a tentative D call TRBD1 (5 bases). CDR3 length: 14 amino acids. Germline values: CDR1 MGHRA, CDR2 YSYEKL. The ends were cut back, 5 bases at V and 10 bases at J, with 20 bases in the middle.

In nucleotides, the CDR3 is TGTGCCAGCAGTTTACGCCCCGGGACAGTCACCTACGAGCAGTACTTC. This gives the protein CASSLRPGTVTYEQYF. The chain is built from TRBV28 and TRBJ2-7, with 7 bases lining up with TRBD1. Per germline, CDR1 MDHEN and CDR2 SYDVKM. The V and J ends lost 2 bases and 2 bases, in that order; junction bases with no gene match: 9. This CDR3 has 16 residues.

The V call is TRBV6-1, the J call TRBJ1-3; tentatively, D is TRBD1 (5 bases). Germline CDR1 is MNHNS and CDR2 is SASEGT. V gave up 4 bases and J gave up 7 bases, with 20 bases separating them. CDR3 length equals 16 residues. The CDR3 nucleotides are TGTGCCAGCAGTGCCCCTCGGCAGGGACTTGGGAACACCATATATTTT. As protein: CASSAPRQGLGNTIYF.

As DNA, the CDR3 is TGTGCCAGTAGTATCGGTAGCGTCACCTACAATGAGCAGTTCTTC. This codes for CASSIGSVTYNEQFF. The chain joins TRBV19 to TRBJ2-1; TRBD2 might be the D (5 bases). V lost 3 bases and J lost 2, with 11 bases in between. Germline CDR1 is LNHDA and CDR2 is SQIVND (reference sequence). The CDR3 sequence is 15 residues long. Full variable domain (rest looked up from reference TRBV19 and TRBJ2-1): DGGITQSPKYLFRKEGQNVTLSCEQNLNHDAMYWYRQDPGQGLRLIYYSQIVNDFQKGDIAEGYSVSREKKESFPLTVTSAQKNPTAFYLCASSIGSVTYNEQFFGPGTRLTVL.